The 9 T cell receptor beta chains presented below share a single source sample, sequenced in a study of CD8 T cells in ankylosing spondylitis. One entry per CDR3 protein results from TCRdb running MiXCR on the 5' RACE reads. The sample lists around 30,000 distinct CDR3 sequences, roughly 5% seen once, with approximately 1.7% in the top ten. Sequenced input: blood, either unsorted or a sorted T cell fraction (not recorded which). These receptors were taken from a female donor with ankylosing spondylitis or in good health (not recorded which).

This clonotype has at least ten counts. The rearrangement links TRBV9 to TRBJ2-3, with TRBD2 matching over 8 bases. This CDR3 is built from 15 residues. The V gene's germline CDR1 is SGDLS and CDR2 YYNGEE. V was clipped by 3 bases and J by 3 bases; unmatched bases: 6. The CDR3 coding sequence is TGTGCCAGCAGCGAGGGGACTAGGAGAACAGATACGCAGTATTTT. This sequence encodes CASSEGTRRTDTQYF. The full variable domain, in which reference TRBV9 and TRBJ2-3 provide the parts outside the CDR3, is DSGVTQTPKHLITATGQRVTLRCSPRSGDLSVYWYQQSLDQGLQFLIQYYNGEERAKGNILERFSAQQFPDLHSELNLSSLELGDSALYFCASSEGTRRTDTQYFGPGTRLTVL.

At least ten counts were recorded for this clonotype. The chain joins TRBV9 to TRBJ2-3; D not certain. The CDR3 spans 14 residues. V was pared by 0 bases and J by 10 bases, with 15 bases between. Germline CDR1 is SGDLS and CDR2 is YYNGEE. This chain's CDR3 is CASSVAQTSSAQYF. The CDR3 coding sequence is TGTGCCAGCAGCGTAGCTCAGACGTCCTCTGCGCAGTATTTT.

This clonotype was detected many times. The chain links TRBV9 to TRBJ2-7; no definite D call. Germline CDR1 reads SGDLS; CDR2 reads YYNGEE. The V and J ends lost 4 bases and 0 bases respectively, with 11 bases between them. CDR3 length: 14 amino acids. In nucleotides, the CDR3 is TGTGCCAGCAGCCCTAGTGTTAGCTCCTACGAGCAGTACTTC. This gives the protein CASSPSVSSYEQYF.

This clonotype was seen ten or more times. Here the CDR3 DNA reads TGTGCCAGCAGCCCGACTAGTTCCCTCACAGATACGCAGTATTTT. Protein product: CASSPTSSLTDTQYF. The chain is built from TRBV9 and TRBJ2-3; possibly TRBD2 for D (6 bases). Between the trimmed V and J ends, which lost 4 bases and 2 bases, there was a span of 14 bases. Germline-derived CDR1 and CDR2 are SGDLS and YYNGEE. The CDR3 runs 15 residues.

This chain joins TRBV9 and TRBJ2-3; 9 nucleotides agree with TRBD2. The CDR3 covers 15 residues. The ends lost 0 bases at V and 3 bases at J; junction bases unmatched: 2. Germline CDR1 is SGDLS and CDR2 is YYNGEE. CDR3 in amino acids: CASSVGLAGTDTQYF. Here the CDR3 DNA reads TGTGCCAGCAGCGTAGGTCTAGCGGGGACAGATACGCAGTATTTT.

By its share, this clonotype is medium-sized. The gene calls are TRBV9 and TRBJ1-1; D is unclear. CDR3 length: 13 amino acids. Germline V lookup: CDR1 SGDLS, CDR2 YYNGEE. The V and J ends lost 2 bases and 3 bases respectively, with 8 bases between them. In DNA form, the CDR3 reads TGTGCCAGCAGCGTCTCTGGGGACACTGAAGCTTTCTTT. It codes for CASSVSGDTEAFF.

In its sample, this clonotype was seen many times. Written as DNA, the CDR3 is TGTGCCAGCAGCGTGGGGACGCTGCGGGAGACCCAGTACTTC. Encoded protein: CASSVGTLRETQYF. The J gene is TRBJ2-5, the V gene TRBV9; D may be TRBD1 or TRBD2 (5 bases each). There are 14 residues in the CDR3. CDR1 and CDR2 (germline): SGDLS, YYNGEE. V was cut by 2 bases and J by 5 bases, with 13 bases left in between.

This clonotype was seen at least ten times. The gene calls are TRBV9 and TRBJ2-5; 7 bases line up with TRBD1. CDR1 and CDR2 (germline): SGDLS, YYNGEE. The J segment lost 5 bases and the V segment lost 3 bases, leaving 7 bases of the junction unmatched. The CDR3 has 14 amino acids. The CDR3 spells CASSADRAGETQYF. The CDR3 DNA reads as TGTGCCAGCAGCGCCGACAGGGCCGGGGAGACCCAGTACTTC.

In its sample, this clonotype was seen many times. The V call is TRBV9, the J call TRBJ2-1, with D maybe TRBD2 (5 bases). This CDR3 comprises 15 residues. V gave up 1 base and J gave up 0 bases, with 8 bases separating them. The germline V gene encodes CDR1 SGDLS and CDR2 YYNGEE. The DNA for the CDR3 is TGTGCCAGCAGCGTAAAAGGGAGCTCCTACAATGAGCAGTTCTTC. It is translated as CASSVKGSSYNEQFF.